The 7 T cell receptor beta chains in this list originate from one sample, sequenced in a study of blood T cell repertoires in COVID-19. Method: immunoSEQ multiplex PCR; TCRdb's copy keeps in-frame clones and lacks some. Among roughly 150,000 clones, 79% were seen once, and the ten largest hold around 17%. The specimen was PBMCs or T cells enriched from blood (not recorded which). The receptors originated from a woman aged 70-85 years in a cohort exposed to, infected with or recovered from COVID-19 (not recorded which).

The chain couples TRBV27 to TRBJ1-2; D is possibly TRBD1 (5 bases). Trimming removed 5 bases at V and 2 bases at J, with 18 bases between. Germline V gene sequence: CDR1 MNHEY, CDR2 SMNVEV (reference sequence). The CDR3 is made up of 16 amino acids. CDR3 protein: CASSPSWGELNYGYTF. CDR3 nucleotides: TGTGCCAGCAGTCCCTCTTGGGGGGAGCTAAACTATGGCTACACCTTC.

J is TRBJ2-5 and V is TRBV3-1 (or the pseudogene TRBV3-2), with 7 bases that match TRBD2. CDR1 LGHDT and CDR2 YNNKEL come from the germline V gene (reference sequence). Trimming removed 3 bases from V and 10 bases from J; junction bases left unmatched: 5. This CDR3 spans 12 amino acids. CDR3 bases: TGTGCCAGCAGCCAGCAAAAGCGGGGCCAGTACTTC. This gives the protein CASSQQKRGQYF.

The chain employs TRBV6-2 or TRBV6-3 and TRBJ1-5; D remains unclear. V dropped 5 bases and J dropped 3 bases, with 5 bases sitting between them. CDR1 is MNHEY, CDR2 SVGEGT, per germline. This CDR3 region has 12 residues. The CDR3 loop is CASSHPNQPQHF. In DNA, the CDR3 is TGTGCCAGCAGTCATCCCAATCAGCCCCAGCATTTT.

The chain links TRBV6-5 to TRBJ1-3; D unclear. CDR3 size: 15 residues. V lost 0 bases and J lost 0, with 6 bases in between. Looked up from germline, CDR1 is MNHEY and CDR2 is SVGAGI. The CDR3 DNA sequence: TGTGCCAGCAGTTACTCGACATTCTCTGGAAACACCATATATTTT. It translates to CASSYSTFSGNTIYF.

This sequence joins TRBV2 and TRBJ2-1; maybe TRBD2 (7 bases). The V gene's germline CDR1 is SNHLY and CDR2 FYNNEI. This CDR3 comprises 15 residues. V lost 8 bases and J 6 bases, leaving 20 bases between the germline ends. Written as DNA, the CDR3 is TGTGCCAGCGAAGGGGGGGCAGGGTTCGGCAATGAGCAGTTCTTC. It codes for CASEGGAGFGNEQFF.

V gene TRBV7-2 combines with J gene TRBJ2-1; 10 bases are shared with TRBD2. V was clipped by 6 bases and J by 6 bases; unmatched bases: 11. The length of the CDR3 is 16 residues. CDR1 is SGHTA and CDR2 is FQGNSA in the germline V gene. As DNA, the CDR3 is TGTGCCAGCAGGTTGATGGGGCTAGCGGGAGTCAATGAGCAGTTCTTC. This translates into CASRLMGLAGVNEQFF.

This clone has a handful of counts. This chain uses TRBV12-3 or TRBV12-4 with TRBJ1-5; D call uncertain. Trimming took off 3 bases at V and 7 bases at J, with 7 bases between the two ends. The CDR3 spans 12 residues. CDR3 residues: CASSFRRQPQHF. The DNA of the CDR3 is TGTGCCAGCAGTTTTCGGCGGCAGCCCCAGCATTTT.